This T cell receptor beta chain was observed in a study of shared clonotypes between healthy human individuals. The germline gives CDR1 LNHDA, CDR2 SQIVND (reference sequence). This CDR3 contains 13 residues. The V segment lost 8 bases and the J segment 7 bases; nucleotides outside the gene matches: 9. Libraries were prepared by immunoSEQ multiplex PCR; TCRdb keeps only in-frame clonotypes and omits some of them. The sample yields over a million clones, 60% to 80% seen once. This receptor was identified in a man between 18 and 29 years old in good health. The chain employs TRBV19 and TRBJ2-7; 9 bases line up with TRBD1. Sequenced input: memory CD4+ T cells sorted from blood. Subset of the sample: CD45RA-negative fraction. The CDR3 sequence is CASSTGGKLEQYF. The CDR3 DNA sequence: TGTGCCAGTTCGACAGGGGGAAAGCTTGAGCAGTACTTC.